This T cell receptor delta chain derives from a study of fetal and pediatric gammadelta thymocytes (dated by TCRdb to 2021 to 2024). In the study overall: Previously published data and newly generated, unpublished data were combined in the bulk gammadelta thymocyte repertoires, which were used to strengthen a single-cell study of gammadelta thymocyte development. The set of bulk gammadelta thymocyte repertoires included approximately ten subjects in total: 3 fetal thymus donors and 7 pediatric thymus donors. Previously published data (refs 27,28) and unpublished data were combined in the bulk gammadelta thymocyte repertoires. To increase subject numbers and strengthen the CDR3 publicity analysis, bulk TCR repertoire data were added. What the study reported, not specific to this receptor: Compared with post-natal repertoires, fetal gammadelta thymocyte repertoires were previously reported to be enriched for TRDV2, TRGV8 and TRGV9 usage, low N additions and public CDR3s.

Sequenced using an Illumina MiSeq. The source study handled its data this way. For publicity analysis, the Vgamma9Vdelta2 and nonVgamma9Vdelta2 bulk CDR3 files were merged for each subject into one combined repertoire per subject. Using base R and dplyr, CDR3 publicity was scored on a scale from 0 to 19 by checking each amino acid sequence across 9 single-cell datasets and around ten bulk repertoires. TCRdb reran clone calling on the public reads with CATT; rows sharing one DNA sequence were then combined. These V and J calls originate from TCRdb's pipeline instead of the authors' own analysis. The table for this sample lists 1,500 to 2,000 delta-chain clones; approximately 16% of them were counted only once. The leading ten clones occupy around 7% of the sample. CDR1 and CDR2 (GEAIGNYY, EKD) derive from the germline V gene. Including the terminal cysteine and phenylalanine, the CDR3 comprises 16 residues. The CDR3 DNA has 48 bases and is translated from base 1.

Thymocytes were stained with Zombie NIR viability dye and antibodies against CD3 (UCHT1), TCRgammadelta (11F2), TCRVgamma9 (IMMU360) and TCRVdelta2 (IMMU389). TRD and TRG CDR3 repertoires were generated in bulk, separately, from sorted Vgamma9Vdelta2 and nonVgamma9Vdelta2 gammadelta thymocytes obtained from human fetal and pediatric thymuses. Pediatric thymus tissue was obtained in Belgium from children undergoing cardiac surgery. The pediatric thymus donors included in the study ranged in age from about 1 to 12 years. Thymic cell suspensions were made from fetal and post-natal thymuses as previously described. Vgamma9Vdelta2 thymocytes were sorted as cells that were CD3+ gammadeltaTCR+ Vgamma9+ Vdelta2+. Cell sorting was done on a FACS Aria III cell sorter (BD Biosciences). As for this clone: Its antigen is unknown. A read error may be the cause here, since a much bigger clone is one base away.

Sequencing input: Vgamma9Vdelta2 gamma-delta T cells from the thymus. The meaning of the sample's cell subset or site label: sorted CD3+gammadeltaTCR+Vgamma9+Vdelta2+ thymocytes. In this chain, TRDV2 is recombined with TRDJ1, with 8 middle bases fitting TRDD3. Because TCRdb records no J gene, it was assigned here through a match of the DNA to germline. The TCR originated in a child who underwent cardiac surgery and was recorded as healthy. CDR3 loop: CACDTRGLGVTGKLIF. The DNA sequence is as follows: TGTGCCTGTGACACCCGGGGACTGGGGGTTACCGGTAAACTCATCTTT.